This T cell receptor (beta chain) was sequenced during a study of T cell repertoires in cytomegalovirus infection. Across the study: Well-studied HLA-B-restricted epitopes and recently identified HLA-C-restricted epitopes of CMV were both used in the study. Indicated by public TCR beta signatures were CMV infection and matching HLA type. Broader study findings: Clonotype analysis showed dominance of the ex vivo response by HLA-C-restricted CMV-specific TCR beta clonotypes. Carriers of CMV plus the relevant HLA were identified by cumulative public TCR beta family frequency.

The germline CDR1 and CDR2 sequences are SGHVS and FQNEAQ. The CDR3 has 14 residues. The ends lost 5 bases at V and 4 bases at J; junction bases unmatched: 8. In TCRdb, the reads were re-called with MiXCR into one record per CDR3 protein. Of around 430,000 distinct CDR3 sequences listed, approximately 42% are singletons. This clonotype came up a few times. Antigen unknown. The chain employs TRBV7-8 and TRBJ2-7; 7 bases line up with TRBD2. Sample: cultured PBMCs, taken from culture after CMV antigen stimulation. The clonotype was recovered from a human donor in good health (CMV status not recorded). Some clones in this sample may be carry-over from other donors' samples. This CDR3 reads CASSPLSGIYEQYF. The CDR3 DNA reads TGTGCCAGCAGCCCGCTGAGCGGGATTTACGAGCAGTACTTC. Full variable domain (rest looked up from reference TRBV7-8 and TRBJ2-7): GAGVSQSPRYKVAKRGQDVALRCDPISGHVSLFWYQQALGQGPEFLTYFQNEAQLDKSGLPSDRFFAERPEGSVSTLKIQRTQQEDSAVYLCASSPLSGIYEQYFGPGTRLTVT.